The TCR beta chain under discussion was sequenced for a study of blood T cell repertoires in COVID-19. Study background: Sample material is recorded as cDNA or gDNA derived from T cells, B-cell-depleted T cells, or PBMCs.

Only in-frame clones appear in the TCRdb table, and some are missing; sequencing was by immunoSEQ multiplex PCR. The sample has roughly 42,000 clones; around 85% are singletons. This sequence was found in a human donor in a cohort sampled during active COVID-19. The sequencing input was peripheral blood.

The CDR3 is CASRVAGGPGEQYF. The CDR3 DNA reads TGTGCCAGCAGGGTAGCGGGGGGGCCCGGCGAGCAGTACTTC. The chain links TRBV28 to TRBJ2-7; 11 nucleotides line up with TRBD2. The CDR3 totals 14 residues. V lost 6 bases to trimming and J lost 6 bases; unmatched junction nucleotides: 7. Germline V gives CDR1 MDHEN, CDR2 SYDVKM. Full variable domain (outside the CDR3, taken from reference TRBV28 and TRBJ2-7): DVKVTQSSRYLVKRTGEKVFLECVQDMDHENMFWYRQDPGLGLRLIYFSYDVKMKEKGDIPEGYSVSREKKERFSLILESASTNQTSMYLCASRVAGGPGEQYFGPGTRLTVT.